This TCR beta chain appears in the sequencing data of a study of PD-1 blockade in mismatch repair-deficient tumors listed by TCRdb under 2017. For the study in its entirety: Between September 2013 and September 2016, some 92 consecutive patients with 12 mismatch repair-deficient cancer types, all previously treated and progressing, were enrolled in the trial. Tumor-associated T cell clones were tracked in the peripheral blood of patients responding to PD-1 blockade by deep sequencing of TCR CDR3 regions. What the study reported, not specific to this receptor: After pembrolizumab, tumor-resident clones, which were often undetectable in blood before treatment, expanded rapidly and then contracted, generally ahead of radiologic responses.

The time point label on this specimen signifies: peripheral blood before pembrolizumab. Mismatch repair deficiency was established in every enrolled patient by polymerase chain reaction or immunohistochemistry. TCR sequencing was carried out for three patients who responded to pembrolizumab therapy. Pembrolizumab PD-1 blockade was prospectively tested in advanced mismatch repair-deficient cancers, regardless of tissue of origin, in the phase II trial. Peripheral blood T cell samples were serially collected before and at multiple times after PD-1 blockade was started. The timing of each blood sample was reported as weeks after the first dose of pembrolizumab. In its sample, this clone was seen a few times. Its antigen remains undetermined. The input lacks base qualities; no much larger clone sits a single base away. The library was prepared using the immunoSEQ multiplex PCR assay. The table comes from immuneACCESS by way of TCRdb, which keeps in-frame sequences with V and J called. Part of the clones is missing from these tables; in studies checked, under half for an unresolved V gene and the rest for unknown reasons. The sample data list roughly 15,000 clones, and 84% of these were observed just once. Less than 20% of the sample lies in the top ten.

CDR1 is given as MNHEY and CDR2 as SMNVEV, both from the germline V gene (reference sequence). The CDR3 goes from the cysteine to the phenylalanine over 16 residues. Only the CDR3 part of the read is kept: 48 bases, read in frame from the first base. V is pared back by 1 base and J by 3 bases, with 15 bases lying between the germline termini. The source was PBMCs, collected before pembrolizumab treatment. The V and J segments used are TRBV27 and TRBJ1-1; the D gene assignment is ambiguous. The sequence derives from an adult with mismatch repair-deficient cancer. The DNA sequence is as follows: TGTGCCAGCAGTTTATTGACGTCTGATTTTGACACTGAAGCTTTCTTT. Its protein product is CASSLLTSDFDTEAFF.